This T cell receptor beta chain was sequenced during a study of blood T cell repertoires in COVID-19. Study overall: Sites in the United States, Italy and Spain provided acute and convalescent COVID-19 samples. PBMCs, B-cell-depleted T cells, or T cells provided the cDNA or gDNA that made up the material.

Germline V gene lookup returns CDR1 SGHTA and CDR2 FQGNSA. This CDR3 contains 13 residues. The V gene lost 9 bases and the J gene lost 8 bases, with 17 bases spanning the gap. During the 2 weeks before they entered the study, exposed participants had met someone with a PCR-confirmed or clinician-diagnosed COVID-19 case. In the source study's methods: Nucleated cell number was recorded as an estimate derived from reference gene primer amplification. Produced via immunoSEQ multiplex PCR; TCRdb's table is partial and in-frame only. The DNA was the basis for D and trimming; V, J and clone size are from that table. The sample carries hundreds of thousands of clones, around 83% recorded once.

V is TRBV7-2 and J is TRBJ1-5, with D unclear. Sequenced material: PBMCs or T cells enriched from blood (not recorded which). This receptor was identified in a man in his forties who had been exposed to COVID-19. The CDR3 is CASSGSSAEPQHF. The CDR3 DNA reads TGTGCCAGTAGTGGGAGCTCCGCGGAGCCCCAGCATTTT.